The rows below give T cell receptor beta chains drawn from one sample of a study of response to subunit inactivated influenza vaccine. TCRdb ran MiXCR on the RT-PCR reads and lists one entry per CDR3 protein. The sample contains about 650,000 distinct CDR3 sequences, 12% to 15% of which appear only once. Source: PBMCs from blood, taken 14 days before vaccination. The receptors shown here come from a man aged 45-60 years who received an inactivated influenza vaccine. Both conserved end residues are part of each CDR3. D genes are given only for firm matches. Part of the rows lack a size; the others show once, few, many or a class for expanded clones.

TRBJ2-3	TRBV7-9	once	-	CASSLAGAEDTQYF	TGTGCCAGCAGCTTAGCGGGAGCCGAGGATACGCAGTATTTT
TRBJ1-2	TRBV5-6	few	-	CASSFPGGGYGYTF	TGTGCCAGCAGCTTTCCCGGGGGTGGCTATGGCTACACCTTC
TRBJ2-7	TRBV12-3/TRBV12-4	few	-	CASSYGHSYEQYF	TGTGCCAGCAGTTACGGCCACTCCTACGAGCAGTACTTC
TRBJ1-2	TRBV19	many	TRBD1	CASNRDRGYGYTF	TGTGCCAGTAACCGGGACAGGGGATATGGCTACACCTTC
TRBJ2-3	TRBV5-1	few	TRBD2	CASSSTSGRDTQYF	TGCGCCAGCAGCTCGACTAGCGGGAGGGATACGCAGTATTTT
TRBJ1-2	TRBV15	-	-	CATSRPDPADYGYTF	TGTGCCACCAGCAGACCGGACCCGGCAGACTATGGCTACACCTTC
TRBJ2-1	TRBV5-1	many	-	CASSLGGSVIPGEQFF	TGCGCCAGCAGCTTGGGAGGATCCGTCATTCCTGGGGAGCAGTTCTTC
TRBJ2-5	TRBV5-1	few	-	CASRYIQETQYF	TGCGCCAGCAGATACATTCAAGAGACCCAGTACTTC
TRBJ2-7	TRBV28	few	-	CASTLGRLGSYEQYF	TGTGCCAGCACTTTGGGGAGACTAGGCTCCTACGAGCAGTACTTC
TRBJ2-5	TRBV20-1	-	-	CSAFTGTKETQYF	TGCAGTGCCTTTACAGGTACCAAAGAGACCCAGTACTTC
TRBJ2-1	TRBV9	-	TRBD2	CASSVDASGNNEQFF	TGTGCCAGCAGCGTAGACGCTAGCGGGAACAATGAGCAGTTCTTC
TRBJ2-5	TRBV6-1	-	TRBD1	CASRTGGLETQYF	TGTGCCAGCAGAACAGGGGGCTTAGAGACCCAGTACTTC
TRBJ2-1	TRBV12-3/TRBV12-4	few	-	CASSPGPGQFF	TGTGCCAGCAGTCCGGGCCCTGGGCAGTTCTTC
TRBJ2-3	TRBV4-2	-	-	CASSQALVQYF	TGTGCCAGCAGCCAAGCGCTAGTACAGTATTTT
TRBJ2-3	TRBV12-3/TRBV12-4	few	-	CASSHYAGSLTDTQYF	TGTGCCAGCAGCCATTATGCGGGGAGCCTCACAGATACGCAGTATTTT
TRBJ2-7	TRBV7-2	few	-	CASSLAGVSEQYF	TGTGCCAGCAGCTTAGCGGGAGTCAGCGAGCAGTACTTC
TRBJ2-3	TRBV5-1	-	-	CASSLDRDTDTQYF	TGCGCCAGCAGCTTGGACAGGGACACGGATACGCAGTATTTT
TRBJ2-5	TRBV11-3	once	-	CASSIEGRQETQYF	TGTGCCAGCAGCATAGAGGGACGGCAAGAGACCCAGTACTTC
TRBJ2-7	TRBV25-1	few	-	CASSDAPGPYYEQYF	TGTGCCAGCAGTGATGCTCCGGGGCCTTACTACGAGCAGTACTTC
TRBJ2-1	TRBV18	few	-	CASRPGRPFDEQFF	TGTGCCAGCAGACCGGGACGGCCCTTCGATGAGCAGTTCTTC
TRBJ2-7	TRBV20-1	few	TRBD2	CSARGISGRFNEQYF	TGCAGTGCTAGAGGAATTAGCGGGAGGTTCAACGAGCAGTACTTC
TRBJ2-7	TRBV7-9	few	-	CASSLAAGSTYEQYF	TGTGCCAGCAGCTTAGCGGCAGGGTCTACCTACGAGCAGTACTTC
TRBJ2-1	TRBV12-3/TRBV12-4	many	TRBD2	CASSLSGGASVEQFF	TGTGCCAGCAGTTTGAGCGGGGGGGCTTCTGTTGAGCAGTTCTTC
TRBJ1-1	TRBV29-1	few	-	CSVSTVEAFF	TGCAGCGTGAGTACCGTTGAAGCTTTCTTT
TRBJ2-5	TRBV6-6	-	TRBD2	CASSYGSGGDETQYF	TGTGCCAGCAGTTACGGCTCCGGGGGGGACGAGACCCAGTACTTC
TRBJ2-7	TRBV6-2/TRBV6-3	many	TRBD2	CASSWGLASYEQYF	TGTGCCAGCAGCTGGGGACTAGCGTCCTACGAGCAGTACTTC
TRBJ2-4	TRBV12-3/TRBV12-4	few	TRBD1	CASRSPGQGARDIQYF	TGTGCCAGCAGGTCCCCGGGACAGGGGGCGCGGGACATTCAGTACTTC
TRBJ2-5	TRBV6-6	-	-	CASKVPGTETQYF	TGTGCCAGCAAAGTCCCAGGAACGGAGACCCAGTACTTC
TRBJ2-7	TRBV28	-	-	CASSLRGHLSYEQYF	TGTGCCAGCAGTTTACGGGGACACCTCTCCTACGAGCAGTACTTC
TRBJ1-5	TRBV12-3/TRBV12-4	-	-	CASTRSSNQPQHF	TGTGCCAGCACTAGATCTAGCAATCAGCCCCAGCATTTT
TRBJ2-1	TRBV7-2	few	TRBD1	CASRIPGQVNEQFF	TGTGCCAGCAGAATACCGGGACAGGTTAATGAGCAGTTCTTC
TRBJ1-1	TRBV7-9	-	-	CASRPRGAVRTEAFF	TGTGCCAGCAGACCCCGGGGGGCCGTCAGGACTGAAGCTTTCTTT
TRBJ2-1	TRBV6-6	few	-	CASSYLTSEQFF	TGTGCCAGCAGTTACTTGACCTCTGAGCAGTTCTTC
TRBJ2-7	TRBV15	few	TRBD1	CATSLGTGRRHSYEQYF	TGTGCCACCAGCTTGGGGACAGGCCGACGCCACTCCTACGAGCAGTACTTC
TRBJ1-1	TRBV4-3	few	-	CASSQGSSPAEVAFF	TGCGCCAGCAGCCAAGGGTCGTCCCCGGCTGAGGTAGCTTTCTTT
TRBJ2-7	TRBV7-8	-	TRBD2	CASSQGLAGLERYF	TGTGCCAGCAGCCAAGGACTAGCGGGCCTAGAAAGGTACTTC
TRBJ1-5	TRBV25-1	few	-	CASSEYRVYQPQHF	TGTGCCAGCAGTGAATACCGGGTCTATCAGCCCCAGCATTTT
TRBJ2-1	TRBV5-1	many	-	CASSSETDRPYNEQFF	TGCGCCAGCAGCTCTGAAACTGACAGGCCTTACAATGAGCAGTTCTTC
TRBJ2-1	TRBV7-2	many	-	CASSLVGGGYNEQFF	TGTGCCAGCAGCTTAGTAGGGGGAGGCTACAATGAGCAGTTCTTC
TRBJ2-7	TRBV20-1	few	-	CSARDSQYYEQYF	TGCAGTGCTAGAGATAGCCAATACTACGAGCAGTACTTC
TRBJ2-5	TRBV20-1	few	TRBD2	CSADKRLAGDWKTQYF	TGCAGTGCGGATAAAAGACTAGCGGGAGATTGGAAGACCCAGTACTTC
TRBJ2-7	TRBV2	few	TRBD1	CASRGDRGYEQYF	TGTGCCAGCAGGGGGGACAGGGGCTACGAGCAGTACTTC
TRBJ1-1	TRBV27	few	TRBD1	CASRKGQGDTEAFF	TGTGCCAGCAGAAAGGGACAGGGTGATACTGAAGCTTTCTTT